These T cell receptor beta chains were read from a single sample in a study of T cell responses to AZD1222 COVID-19 vaccine. The method was immunoSEQ multiplex PCR; TCRdb's version includes in-frame clones alone and lacks a portion of them. The sample holds fewer than 110,000 clones, about 92% seen once. This specimen consisted of peripheral blood, obtained on day 0 of AZD1222 vaccination. The source of these receptors is an adult in good health. Both conserved end residues are part of each CDR3. D genes are given only for firm matches.

V gene: TRBV29-1
J gene: TRBJ2-7
D gene: TRBD1
CDR3 protein: CSAGQNYEQYF

V gene: TRBV7-9
J gene: TRBJ1-1
D gene: -
CDR3 protein: CASSLGGPEAFF

V gene: TRBV4-3
J gene: TRBJ2-7
D gene: -
CDR3 protein: CASSQDLYGRDGYEQYF

V gene: TRBV7-8
J gene: TRBJ1-6
D gene: -
CDR3 protein: CASSFKGVNSPLHF

V gene: TRBV2
J gene: TRBJ2-5
D gene: -
CDR3 protein: CASRPEGWTQYF

V gene: TRBV7-6
J gene: TRBJ2-7
D gene: -
CDR3 protein: CASSLAKGPHYEQYF

V gene: TRBV19
J gene: TRBJ2-1
D gene: TRBD2
CDR3 protein: CASSIGLAGENEQFF

V gene: TRBV5-4
J gene: TRBJ1-2
D gene: TRBD1
CDR3 protein: CASSYPGQGYGYTF

V gene: TRBV4-3
J gene: TRBJ1-1
D gene: -
CDR3 protein: CASSQSEQGHTEAFF

V gene: TRBV29-1
J gene: TRBJ2-7
D gene: -
CDR3 protein: CSAQVPTSYEQYF

V gene: TRBV2
J gene: TRBJ2-4
D gene: TRBD1
CDR3 protein: CASSEAETGVRNIQYF

V gene: TRBV5-5
J gene: TRBJ2-1
D gene: -
CDR3 protein: CASSPHRVRSAYNEQFF

V gene: TRBV7-2
J gene: TRBJ1-2
D gene: -
CDR3 protein: CASSSSLGNYGYTF

V gene: TRBV4-1
J gene: TRBJ1-1
D gene: -
CDR3 protein: CASSRDRFSTEAFF

V gene: TRBV27
J gene: TRBJ2-5
D gene: -
CDR3 protein: CASSLGGTQYF